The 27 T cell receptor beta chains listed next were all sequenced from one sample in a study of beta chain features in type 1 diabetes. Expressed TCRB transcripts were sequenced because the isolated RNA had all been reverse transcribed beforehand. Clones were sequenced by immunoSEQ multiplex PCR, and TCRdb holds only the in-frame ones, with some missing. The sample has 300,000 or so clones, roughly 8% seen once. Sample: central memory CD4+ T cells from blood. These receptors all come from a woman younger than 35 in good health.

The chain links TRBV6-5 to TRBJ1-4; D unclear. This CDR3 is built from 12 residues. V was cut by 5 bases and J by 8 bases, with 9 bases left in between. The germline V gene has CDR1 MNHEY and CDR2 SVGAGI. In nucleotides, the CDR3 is TGTGCCAGCAGTCGATCTGGCGAAAAACTGTTTTTT. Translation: CASSRSGEKLFF.

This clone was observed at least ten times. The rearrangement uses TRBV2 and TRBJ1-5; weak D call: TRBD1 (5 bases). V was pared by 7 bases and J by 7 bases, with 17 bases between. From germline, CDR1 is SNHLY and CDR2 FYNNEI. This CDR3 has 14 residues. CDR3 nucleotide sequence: TGTGCCAGCACGGCCCTCAGGGCGGGCCAGCCCCAGCATTTT. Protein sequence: CASTALRAGQPQHF.

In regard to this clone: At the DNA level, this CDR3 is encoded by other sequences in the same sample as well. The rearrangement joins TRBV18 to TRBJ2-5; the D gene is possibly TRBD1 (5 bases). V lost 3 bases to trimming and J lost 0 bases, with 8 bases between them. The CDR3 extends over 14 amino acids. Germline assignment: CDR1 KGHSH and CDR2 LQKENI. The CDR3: CASSPPGNQETQYF. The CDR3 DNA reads TGTGCCAGCTCACCGCCAGGGAACCAAGAGACCCAGTACTTC.

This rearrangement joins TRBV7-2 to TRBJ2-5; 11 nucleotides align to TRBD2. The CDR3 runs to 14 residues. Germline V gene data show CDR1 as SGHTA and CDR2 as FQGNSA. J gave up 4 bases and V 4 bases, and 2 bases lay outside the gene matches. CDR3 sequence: CASSSGLAGETQYF. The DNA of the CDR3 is TGTGCCAGCAGCTCCGGACTAGCGGGAGAGACCCAGTACTTC.

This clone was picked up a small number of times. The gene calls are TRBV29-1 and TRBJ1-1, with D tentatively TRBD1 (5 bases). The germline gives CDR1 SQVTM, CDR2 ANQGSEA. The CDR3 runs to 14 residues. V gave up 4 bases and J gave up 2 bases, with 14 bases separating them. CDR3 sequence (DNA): TGCAGCGTTGTCGGGCAGGGAGGAAACACTGAAGCTTTCTTT. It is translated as CSVVGQGGNTEAFF.

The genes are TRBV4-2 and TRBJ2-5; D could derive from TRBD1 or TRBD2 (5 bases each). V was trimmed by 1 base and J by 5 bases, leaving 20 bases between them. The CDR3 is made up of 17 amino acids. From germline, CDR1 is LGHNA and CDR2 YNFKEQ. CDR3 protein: CASSQVLGADGEETQYF. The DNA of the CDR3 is TGTGCCAGCAGCCAAGTATTAGGGGCGGACGGGGAGGAGACCCAGTACTTC.

DNA of the CDR3: TGTGCCAGCAGCTCCCAGGAGGAGCGGGTCGCCTACGAGCAGTACTTC. Its protein product is CASSSQEERVAYEQYF. The chain recombines TRBV7-2 with TRBJ2-7; D is perhaps TRBD2 (6 bases). This CDR3 is 16 amino acids long. From germline, CDR1 is SGHTA and CDR2 FQGNSA. The ends were cut back, 4 bases at V and 2 bases at J, with 18 bases in the middle.

The CDR3 loop reads CASSEGLADSYEQYF. DNA of the CDR3: TGTGCCAGCAGTGAAGGACTAGCGGACTCCTACGAGCAGTACTTC. The chain uses TRBV6-1 and TRBJ2-7; 9 positions agree with TRBD2. The CDR3 consists of 15 residues. Losses at the gene ends were 1 base for V and 0 bases for J; bases not matched to a gene: 1. The germline CDR1 and CDR2 sequences are MNHNS and SASEGT.

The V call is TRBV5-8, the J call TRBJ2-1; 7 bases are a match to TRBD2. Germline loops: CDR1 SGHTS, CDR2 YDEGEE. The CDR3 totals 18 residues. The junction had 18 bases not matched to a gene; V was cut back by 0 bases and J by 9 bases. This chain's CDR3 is CASSLARLLASGRSEQFF. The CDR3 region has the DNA TGTGCCAGCAGCTTGGCCAGGCTCCTGGCTAGCGGAAGGAGTGAGCAGTTCTTC.

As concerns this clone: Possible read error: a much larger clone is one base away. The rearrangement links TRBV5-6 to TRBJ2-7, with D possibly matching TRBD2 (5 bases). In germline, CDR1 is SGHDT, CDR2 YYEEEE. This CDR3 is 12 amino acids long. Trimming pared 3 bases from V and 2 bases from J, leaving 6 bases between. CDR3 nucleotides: TGTGCCAGCAGCTCAGCGGCCTACGAGCAGTACTTC. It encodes CASSSAAYEQYF.

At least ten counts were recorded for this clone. The DNA of the CDR3 is TGTGCCAGCAGGGACCGAGGGGGCCTGCACGAGCAGTACTTC. This sequence encodes CASRDRGGLHEQYF. The V call is TRBV28, the J call TRBJ2-7; 7 positions match TRBD1. CDR3 length: 14 residues. V shed 6 bases, J shed 5 bases, and the junction held 10 bases outside the gene matches. The germline V gene has CDR1 MDHEN and CDR2 SYDVKM. The entire variable domain, with the rest obtained from reference TRBV28 and TRBJ2-7, is as follows: DVKVTQSSRYLVKRTGEKVFLECVQDMDHENMFWYRQDPGLGLRLIYFSYDVKMKEKGDIPEGYSVSREKKERFSLILESASTNQTSMYLCASRDRGGLHEQYFGPGTRLTVT.

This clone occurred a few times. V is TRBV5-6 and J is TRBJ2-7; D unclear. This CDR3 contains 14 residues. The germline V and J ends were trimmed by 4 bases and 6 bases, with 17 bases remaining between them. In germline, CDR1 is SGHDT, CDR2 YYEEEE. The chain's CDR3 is CASSGDSLGVEQYF. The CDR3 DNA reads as TGTGCCAGCAGCGGGGATTCCCTTGGAGTCGAGCAGTACTTC.

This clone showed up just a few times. The CDR3 loop is CASRTRQTLTGELFF. In nucleotides, the CDR3 is TGTGCCAGCCGGACCAGACAGACATTAACCGGGGAGCTGTTTTTT. The chain combines TRBV13 with TRBJ2-2, with D tentatively TRBD1 (5 bases). In germline, CDR1 is PRHDT, CDR2 FYEKMQ (reference sequence). The CDR3 totals 15 residues. V lost 8 bases, J lost 5 bases, and 18 bases lay in between.

The CDR3 reads CASRLNSNEQFF. DNA for the CDR3: TGTGCCAGCAGGCTAAATTCCAATGAGCAGTTCTTC. The chain recombines TRBV28 with TRBJ2-1, with D uncertain. Germline assignment: CDR1 MDHEN and CDR2 SYDVKM. V lost 6 bases and J lost 6, with 9 bases in between. This CDR3 is built from 12 residues.

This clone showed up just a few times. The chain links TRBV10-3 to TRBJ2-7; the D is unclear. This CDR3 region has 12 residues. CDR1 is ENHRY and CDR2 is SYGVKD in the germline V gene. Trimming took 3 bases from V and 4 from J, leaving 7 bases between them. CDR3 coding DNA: TGTGCCATCAGTGAAACCCGATACGAGCAGTACTTC. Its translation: CAISETRYEQYF.

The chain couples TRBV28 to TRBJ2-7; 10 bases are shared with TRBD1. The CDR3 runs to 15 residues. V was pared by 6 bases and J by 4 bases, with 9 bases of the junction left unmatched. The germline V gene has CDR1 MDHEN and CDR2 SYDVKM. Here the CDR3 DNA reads TGTGCCAGCAGCCGAGGAGGGACAGGGGCATACGAGCAGTACTTC. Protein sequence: CASSRGGTGAYEQYF.

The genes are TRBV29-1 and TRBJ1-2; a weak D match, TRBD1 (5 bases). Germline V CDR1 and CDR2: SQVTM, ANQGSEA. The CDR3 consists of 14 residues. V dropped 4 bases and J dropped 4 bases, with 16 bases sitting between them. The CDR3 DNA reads TGCAGCGTTGGTTTTGGGGGTATTGGCTATGGCTACACCTTC. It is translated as CSVGFGGIGYGYTF.

Here the CDR3 reads CASSIDLRVGEQYF. CDR3 nucleotides: TGTGCCAGCAGCATAGACCTCAGGGTAGGCGAGCAGTACTTC. The V and J genes are TRBV5-8 and TRBJ2-7; D may be TRBD1 (5 bases). The CDR3 is 14 residues long. Germline V gene data show CDR1 as SGHTS and CDR2 as YDEGEE. The V gene lost 4 bases and the J gene lost 6 bases, with 17 bases spanning the gap.

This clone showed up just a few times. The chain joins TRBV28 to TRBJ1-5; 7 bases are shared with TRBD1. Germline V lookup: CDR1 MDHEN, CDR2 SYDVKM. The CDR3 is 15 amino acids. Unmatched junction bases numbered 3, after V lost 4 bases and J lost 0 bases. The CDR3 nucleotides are TGTGCCAGCAGTTCCCAGGGGGATAGCAATCAGCCCCAGCATTTT. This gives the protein CASSSQGDSNQPQHF.

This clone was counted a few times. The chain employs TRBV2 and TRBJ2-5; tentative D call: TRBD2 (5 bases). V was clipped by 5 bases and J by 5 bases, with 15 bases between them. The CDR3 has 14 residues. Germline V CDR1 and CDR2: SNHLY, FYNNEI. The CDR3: CASSYFSGRETQYF. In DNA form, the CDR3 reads TGTGCCAGCAGTTATTTCAGCGGCCGGGAGACCCAGTACTTC.

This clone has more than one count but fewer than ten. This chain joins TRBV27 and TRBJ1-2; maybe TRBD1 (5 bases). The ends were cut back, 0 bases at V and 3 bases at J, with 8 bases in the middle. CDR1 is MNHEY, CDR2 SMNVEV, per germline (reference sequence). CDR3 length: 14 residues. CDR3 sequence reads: CASSLSRGDYGYTF. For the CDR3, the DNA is TGTGCCAGCAGTTTATCTAGGGGAGACTATGGCTACACCTTC.

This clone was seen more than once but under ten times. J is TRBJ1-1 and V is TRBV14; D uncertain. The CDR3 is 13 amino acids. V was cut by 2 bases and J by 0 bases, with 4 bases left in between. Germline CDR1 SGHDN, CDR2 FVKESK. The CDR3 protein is CASSQQVNTEAFF. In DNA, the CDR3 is TGTGCCAGCAGCCAACAGGTGAACACTGAAGCTTTCTTT.

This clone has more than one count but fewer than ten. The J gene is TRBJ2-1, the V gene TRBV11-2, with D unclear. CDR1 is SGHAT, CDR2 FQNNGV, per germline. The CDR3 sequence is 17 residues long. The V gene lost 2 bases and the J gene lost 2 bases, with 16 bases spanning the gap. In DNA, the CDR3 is TGTGCCAGCAGCTTATTGCTTGGGCCGAATCCCTACAATGAGCAGTTCTTC. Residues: CASSLLLGPNPYNEQFF. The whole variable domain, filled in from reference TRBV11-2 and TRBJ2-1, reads EAGVAQSPRYKIIEKRQSVAFWCNPISGHATLYWYQQILGQGPKLLIQFQNNGVVDDSQLPKDRFSAERLKGVDSTLKIQPAKLEDSAVYLCASSLLLGPNPYNEQFFGPGTRLTVL.

CDR3 region: CASSIEATGSGQPQHF. DNA for the CDR3: TGTGCCAGTAGTATAGAGGCCACAGGGTCTGGTCAGCCCCAGCATTTT. The chain carries TRBV19 and TRBJ1-5; D perhaps matches TRBD1 (6 bases). The CDR3 totals 16 residues. The germline gives CDR1 LNHDA, CDR2 SQIVND (reference sequence). V was shortened by 0 bases and J by 6 bases, with 15 bases between the two germline ends. Full variable domain (outside the CDR3, taken from reference TRBV19 and TRBJ1-5): DGGITQSPKYLFRKEGQNVTLSCEQNLNHDAMYWYRQDPGQGLRLIYYSQIVNDFQKGDIAEGYSVSREKKESFPLTVTSAQKNPTAFYLCASSIEATGSGQPQHFGDGTRLSIL.

In DNA form, the CDR3 reads TGCGCCAGCAGCTTAACCAGCGGGAGGGCCTCAGATACGCAGTATTTT. Translation gives CASSLTSGRASDTQYF. The chain carries TRBV5-1 and TRBJ2-3; 10 bases are a match to TRBD2. Losses at the gene ends were 2 bases for V and 4 bases for J; bases not matched to a gene: 7. Germline V gene lookup returns CDR1 SGHRS and CDR2 YFSETQ. The CDR3 consists of 16 residues.

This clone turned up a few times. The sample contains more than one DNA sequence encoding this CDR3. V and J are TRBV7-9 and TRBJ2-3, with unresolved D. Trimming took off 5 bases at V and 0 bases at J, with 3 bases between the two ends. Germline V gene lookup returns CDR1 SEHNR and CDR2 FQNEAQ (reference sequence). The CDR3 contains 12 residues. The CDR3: CASSRSTDTQYF. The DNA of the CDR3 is TGTGCCAGCAGCCGCAGCACAGATACGCAGTATTTT.

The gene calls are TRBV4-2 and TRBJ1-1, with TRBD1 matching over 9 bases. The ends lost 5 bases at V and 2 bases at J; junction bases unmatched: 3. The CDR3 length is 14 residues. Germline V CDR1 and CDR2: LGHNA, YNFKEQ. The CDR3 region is CASSGTGLNTEAFF. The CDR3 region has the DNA TGTGCCAGCAGCGGGACAGGGCTTAACACTGAAGCTTTCTTT.